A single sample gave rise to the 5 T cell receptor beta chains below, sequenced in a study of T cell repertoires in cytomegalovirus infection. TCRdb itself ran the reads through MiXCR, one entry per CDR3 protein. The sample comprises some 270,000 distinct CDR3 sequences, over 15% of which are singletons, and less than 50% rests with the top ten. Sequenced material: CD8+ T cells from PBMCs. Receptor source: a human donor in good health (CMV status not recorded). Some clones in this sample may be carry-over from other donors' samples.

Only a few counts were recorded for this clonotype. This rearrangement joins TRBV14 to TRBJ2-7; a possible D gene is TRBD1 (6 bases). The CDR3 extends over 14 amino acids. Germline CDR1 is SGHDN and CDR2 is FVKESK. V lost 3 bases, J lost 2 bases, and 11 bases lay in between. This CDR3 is CASSHLTGAYEQYF. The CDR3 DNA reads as TGTGCCAGCAGCCACCTGACAGGCGCCTACGAGCAGTACTTC.

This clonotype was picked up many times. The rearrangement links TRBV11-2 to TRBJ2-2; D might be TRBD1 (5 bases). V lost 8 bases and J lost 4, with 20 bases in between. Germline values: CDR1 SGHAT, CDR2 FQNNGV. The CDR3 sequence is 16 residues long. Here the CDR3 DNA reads TGTGCCAGCGAACTATTGGCAGGGTGGAGCACCGGGGAGCTGTTTTTT. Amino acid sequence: CASELLAGWSTGELFF.

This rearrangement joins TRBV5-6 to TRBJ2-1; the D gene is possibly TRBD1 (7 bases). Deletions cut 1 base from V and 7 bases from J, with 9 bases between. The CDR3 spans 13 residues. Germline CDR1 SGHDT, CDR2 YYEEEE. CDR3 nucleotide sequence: TGTGCCAGCAGCTTGCCAGGGGGGAATGAGCAGTTCTTC. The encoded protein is CASSLPGGNEQFF.

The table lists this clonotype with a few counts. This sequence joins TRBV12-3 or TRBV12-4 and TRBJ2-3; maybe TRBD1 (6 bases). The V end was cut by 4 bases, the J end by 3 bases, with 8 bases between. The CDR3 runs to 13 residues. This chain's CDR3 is CASSWTVTDTQYF. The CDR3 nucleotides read TGTGCCAGCAGTTGGACAGTAACAGATACGCAGTATTTT.

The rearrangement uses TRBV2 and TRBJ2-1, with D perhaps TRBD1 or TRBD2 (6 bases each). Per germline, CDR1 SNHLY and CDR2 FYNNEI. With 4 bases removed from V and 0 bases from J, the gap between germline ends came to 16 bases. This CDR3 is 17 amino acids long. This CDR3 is CASSVPRGAPSYNEQFF. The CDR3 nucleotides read TGTGCCAGCAGTGTGCCGAGGGGGGCCCCCTCCTACAATGAGCAGTTCTTC.